A single sample is the source of the 8 T cell receptor beta chains below, sequenced in a study of shared clonotypes between healthy human individuals. Sequencing used immunoSEQ multiplex PCR; TCRdb keeps in-frame clones, though not all of them. This sample yields some 2,500,000 clones, of which roughly 93% are seen a single time; approximately 0.35% belongs to the top ten. The sequenced material came from naive CD4+ T cells from PBMCs. The subset was: CD45RA+ positively selected. These receptors all come from a man between 18 and 29 years old in good health. Some clones in this sample may be carry-over from other donors' samples.

The chain employs TRBV5-1 and TRBJ2-5, with D perhaps assigned TRBD1 or TRBD2 (6 bases each). Germline V gene lookup returns CDR1 SGHRS and CDR2 YFSETQ. Trimming removed 0 bases at V and 4 bases at J, with 16 bases between. This CDR3 is built from 16 residues. CDR3 in amino acids: CASSLAGARRVETQYF. As DNA, the CDR3 is TGCGCCAGCAGCTTGGCAGGGGCGAGGAGGGTAGAGACCCAGTACTTC.

Comment on this clone: The sample carries other DNA sequences with the same CDR3. The rearrangement links TRBV5-1 to TRBJ2-1; a possible D gene is TRBD1 (6 bases). Trimming took 3 bases from V and 0 from J, leaving 7 bases between them. The germline V gene has CDR1 SGHRS and CDR2 YFSETQ. The CDR3 spans 14 residues. CDR3 loop: CASSSDSSYNEQFF. The CDR3, as DNA: TGCGCCAGCAGCTCGGACAGCTCCTACAATGAGCAGTTCTTC. Supplemented by reference TRBV5-1 and TRBJ2-1, the full variable domain reads KAGVTQTPRYLIKTRGQQVTLSCSPISGHRSVSWYQQTPGQGLQFLFEYFSETQRNKGNFPGRFSGRQFSNSRSEMNVSTLELGDSALYLCASSSDSSYNEQFFGPGTRLTVL.

V gene TRBV5-4 combines with J gene TRBJ2-1; 15 nucleotides align to TRBD2. The V and J ends lost 5 bases and 3 bases, in that order; junction bases with no gene match: 9. CDR1 is SGHNT, CDR2 YYREEE, per germline (reference sequence). The CDR3 extends over 18 amino acids. In DNA form, the CDR3 reads TGTGCCAGCAGACTCGGACTAGCGGGAGGGCCGGGCTACAATGAGCAGTTCTTC. This translates into CASRLGLAGGPGYNEQFF.

The CDR3 loop is CASSPVASGRTGGREQYF. The CDR3 DNA sequence: TGTGCCAGCTCACCCGTGGCTAGCGGGAGGACTGGGGGTCGGGAGCAGTACTTC. The V gene is TRBV18, the J gene TRBJ2-7; the match to TRBD2 covers 11 bases. Unmatched junction bases numbered 17, after V lost 3 bases and J lost 7 bases. Looked up from germline, CDR1 is KGHSH and CDR2 is LQKENI. The CDR3 totals 18 residues.

The chain has TRBV28 and TRBJ1-1; the D gene is possibly TRBD1 (5 bases). The CDR3 covers 15 residues. Germline CDR1 and CDR2: MDHEN and SYDVKM. V lost 7 bases, J lost 0 bases, and 15 bases lay in between. CDR3 amino acids: CASTQRGLLNTEAFF. The CDR3 DNA follows: TGTGCCAGCACCCAAAGGGGCCTCTTGAACACTGAAGCTTTCTTT.

This chain links TRBV4-2 with TRBJ2-7; no clear D gene. In germline, CDR1 is LGHNA, CDR2 YNFKEQ. This CDR3 has 14 residues. V was clipped by 1 base and J by 5 bases, with 12 bases between them. The CDR3 DNA follows: TGTGCCAGCAGCCAAGGTTTGCGGTTCGACGAGCAGTACTTC. Its protein is CASSQGLRFDEQYF.

As to this clone: Other nucleotide sequences from this sample produce the same CDR3. The chain joins TRBV28 to TRBJ2-3, with D possibly called TRBD1 or TRBD2 (6 bases each). Looked up from germline, CDR1 is MDHEN and CDR2 is SYDVKM. This CDR3 has 14 amino acids. V lost 6 bases and J lost 3, with 13 bases in between. The CDR3 sequence is CASRKGGSTDTQYF. The DNA for the CDR3 is TGTGCCAGCAGGAAGGGGGGTAGTACAGATACGCAGTATTTT. Full variable domain (rest looked up from reference TRBV28 and TRBJ2-3): DVKVTQSSRYLVKRTGEKVFLECVQDMDHENMFWYRQDPGLGLRLIYFSYDVKMKEKGDIPEGYSVSREKKERFSLILESASTNQTSMYLCASRKGGSTDTQYFGPGTRLTVL.

Worth noting for this clone: Distinct nucleotide sequences in the sample also encode this CDR3. The chain combines TRBV10-3 with TRBJ2-7, with D possibly TRBD2 on 5 matching bases. The V gene lost 4 bases and the J gene lost 3 bases, with 7 bases spanning the gap. This CDR3 region has 12 residues. The germline gives CDR1 ENHRY, CDR2 SYGVKD. In DNA form, the CDR3 reads TGTGCCATCAGTGGAGGGAGCTACGAGCAGTACTTC. As protein: CAISGGSYEQYF.